The T cell receptor beta chain described here comes from a study of T-cell reconstitution after alpha-beta-depleted transplantation in children. By its share, this clonotype is medium-sized. The CDR3 has 13 residues. Trimming pared 7 bases from V and 0 bases from J, leaving 10 bases between. Germline V gene data show CDR1 as SQVTM and CDR2 as ANQGSEA. Researchers prepared the TCRbeta library using unique molecular identifiers, the study reports. MiXCR, run by TCRdb on the PCR reads, gives a single entry per CDR3 protein. This table has 80,000 to 95,000 distinct CDR3 sequences, approximately 9.2% appearing once.

The clonotype originates from a human donor who donated a stem cell graft to a child with congenital amegakaryocytic thrombocytopenia. The chain joins TRBV29-1 to TRBJ1-3, with no clear D. Here the sequenced sample was PBMCs from the stem cell graft donor, taken from the stem cell graft. CDR3 sequence: CSARAYSGNTIYF. Here the CDR3 DNA reads TGCAGCGCTAGAGCGTACTCTGGAAACACCATATATTTT.